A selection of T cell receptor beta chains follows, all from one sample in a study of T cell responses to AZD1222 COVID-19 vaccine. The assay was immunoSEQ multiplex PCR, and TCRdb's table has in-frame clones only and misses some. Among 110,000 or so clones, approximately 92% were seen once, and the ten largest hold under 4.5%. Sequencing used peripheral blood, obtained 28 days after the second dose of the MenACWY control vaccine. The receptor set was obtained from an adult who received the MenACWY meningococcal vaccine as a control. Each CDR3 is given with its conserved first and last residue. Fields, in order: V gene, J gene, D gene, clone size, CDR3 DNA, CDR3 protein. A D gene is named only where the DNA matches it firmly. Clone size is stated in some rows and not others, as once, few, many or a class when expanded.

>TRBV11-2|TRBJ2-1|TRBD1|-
TGTGCCAGCAGCATACCCGGGACAGGTAATGAGCAGTTCTTC
CASSIPGTGNEQFF
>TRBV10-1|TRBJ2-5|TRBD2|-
TGCGCCAGCAGTGAAGGCAAGCGGGGGTCCGGAGAGACCCAGTACTTC
CASSEGKRGSGETQYF
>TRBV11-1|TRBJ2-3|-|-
TGTGCCAGCAGCATCAACTTAGATACGCAGTATTTT
CASSINLDTQYF
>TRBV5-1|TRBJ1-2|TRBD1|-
TGCGCCAGCAGCCGGGCTGGAGGGGGCAAAGGCTACACCTTC
CASSRAGGGKGYTF
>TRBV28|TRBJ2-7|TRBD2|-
TGTGCCAGCAGTTTCCATAGGCGGGAGGGCCATTACGAGCAGTACTTC
CASSFHRREGHYEQYF
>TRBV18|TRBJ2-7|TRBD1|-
TGTGCCAGCTCACCGTCCTTGGACAGGGGGCAATACGAGCAGTACTTC
CASSPSLDRGQYEQYF
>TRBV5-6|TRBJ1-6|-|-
TGTGCCAGCAGCTCCTCCGGGGGATATTCACCCCTCCACTTT
CASSSSGGYSPLHF
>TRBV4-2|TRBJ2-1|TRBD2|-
TGTGCCAGCAGCCAAGAATGGGAGGCCGGGGGGGAGGAAAAGTTCTTC
CASSQEWEAGGEEKFF
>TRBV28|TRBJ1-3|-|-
TGTGCCAGCAGTTTACGGCAGCCGAGCTCTGGAAACACCATATATTTT
CASSLRQPSSGNTIYF
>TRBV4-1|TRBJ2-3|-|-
TGCGCCAGCAGCCAGGCGACTAGTTCAGATACGCAGTATTTT
CASSQATSSDTQYF
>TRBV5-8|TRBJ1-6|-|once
TGTGCCAGCAGCTTGGGACATAGATCTAATTCACCCCTCCACTTT
CASSLGHRSNSPLHF
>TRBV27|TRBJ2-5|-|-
TGTGCCAGCAGTTTAGTGGCTGGCAGGGAGGAGACCCAGTACTTC
CASSLVAGREETQYF
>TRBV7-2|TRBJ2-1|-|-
TGTGCCAGCAGCGGAGCCTACAATGAGCAGTTCTTC
CASSGAYNEQFF